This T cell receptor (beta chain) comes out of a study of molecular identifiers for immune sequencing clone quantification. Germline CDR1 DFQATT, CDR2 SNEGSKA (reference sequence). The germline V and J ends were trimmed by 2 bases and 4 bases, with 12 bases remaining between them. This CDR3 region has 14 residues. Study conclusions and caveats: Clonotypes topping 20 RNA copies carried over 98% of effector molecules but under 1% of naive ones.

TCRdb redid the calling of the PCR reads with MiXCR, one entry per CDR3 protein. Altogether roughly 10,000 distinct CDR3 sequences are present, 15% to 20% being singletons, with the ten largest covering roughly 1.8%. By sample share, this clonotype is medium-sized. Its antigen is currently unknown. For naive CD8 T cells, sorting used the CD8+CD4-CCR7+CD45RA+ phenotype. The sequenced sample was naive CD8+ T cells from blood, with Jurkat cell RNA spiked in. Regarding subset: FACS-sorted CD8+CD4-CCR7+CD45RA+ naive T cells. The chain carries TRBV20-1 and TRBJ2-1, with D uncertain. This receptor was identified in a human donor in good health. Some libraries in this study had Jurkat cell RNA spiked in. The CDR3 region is CSARHLRLYNEQFF. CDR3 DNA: TGCAGTGCTAGACACCTCAGACTGTACAATGAGCAGTTCTTC.